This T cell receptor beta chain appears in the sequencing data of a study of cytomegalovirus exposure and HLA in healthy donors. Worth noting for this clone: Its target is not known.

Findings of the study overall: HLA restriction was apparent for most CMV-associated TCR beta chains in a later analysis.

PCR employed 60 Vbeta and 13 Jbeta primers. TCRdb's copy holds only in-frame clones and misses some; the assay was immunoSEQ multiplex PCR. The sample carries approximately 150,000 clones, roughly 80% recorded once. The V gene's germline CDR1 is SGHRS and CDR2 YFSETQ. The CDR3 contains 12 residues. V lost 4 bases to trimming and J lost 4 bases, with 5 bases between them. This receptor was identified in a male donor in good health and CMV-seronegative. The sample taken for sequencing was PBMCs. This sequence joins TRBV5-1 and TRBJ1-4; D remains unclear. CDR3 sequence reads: CASSGSNEKLFF. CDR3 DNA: TGCGCCAGCAGCGGTAGTAATGAAAAACTGTTTTTT.